These 3 T cell receptor beta chains originate from one sample sequenced in a study of blood T cell repertoires in COVID-19. The protocol was immunoSEQ multiplex PCR, while the TCRdb copy is restricted to in-frame clones and leaves out a portion. This sample carries about half a million clones, roughly 85% of them seen once, and the ten largest clones take roughly 3.2%. The sequenced sample was peripheral blood. Source of these receptors: a human donor in a cohort sampled during active COVID-19.

The J gene is TRBJ2-3, the V gene TRBV6-4; D gene unclear. The CDR3 runs to 15 residues. CDR1 MRHNA and CDR2 SNTAGT come from the germline V gene. The V end was cut by 5 bases, the J end by 0 bases, with 12 bases between. CDR3 sequence: CASSSSSTSTDTQYF. The CDR3 DNA is TGTGCCAGCAGTTCCTCGAGTACTAGCACAGATACGCAGTATTTT.

The chain combines TRBV9 with TRBJ1-2; D possibly corresponds to TRBD1 (5 bases). Trimming shortened V by 4 bases and J by 6 bases, and 13 bases separated the two germline ends. Germline V gene sequence: CDR1 SGDLS, CDR2 YYNGEE. The CDR3 extends over 13 amino acids. The CDR3 sequence: CASSRGQSNGYTF. As DNA, the CDR3 is TGTGCCAGCAGCCGAGGACAATCGAATGGCTACACCTTC. Supplemented by reference TRBV9 and TRBJ1-2, the full variable domain reads DSGVTQTPKHLITATGQRVTLRCSPRSGDLSVYWYQQSLDQGLQFLIQYYNGEERAKGNILERFSAQQFPDLHSELNLSSLELGDSALYFCASSRGQSNGYTFGSGTRLTVV.

This chain uses TRBV21-1 with TRBJ1-2; the table's D call, TRBD1, has no DNA check behind it. TRBV21-1 is flagged as a pseudogene. The CDR3 is 16 residues long. The CDR3 nucleotides read TGTGCCAGCAGCACCCGGACAGGGATTCCTAACTATGGCTACACCTTC. Its protein is CASSTRTGIPNYGYTF.